This T cell receptor beta chain was recovered during a study of shared clonotypes between healthy human individuals. The CDR3 has 16 residues. Germline assignment: CDR1 LGHNA and CDR2 YNFKEQ. J gave up 1 base and V 1 base, and 0 bases lay outside the gene matches. Both subsets, CD45RA+ naive and CD45RA-negative memory, were split from the CD4+ cells. Study-wide results and caveats: Sorted-subset sequencing was shown by rarefaction to be incomplete despite large depth.

Genomic DNA per cell subset filled all wells of several immunoSEQ plates. Libraries were prepared by immunoSEQ multiplex PCR; TCRdb keeps only in-frame clonotypes and omits some of them. The sample lists some 2.4 million clones, approximately 93% occurring once. This clone was picked up one time. Its antigen is unknown. This clonotype was obtained from a man younger than 30 in good health. Some clones in this sample may be carry-over from other donors' samples. J is TRBJ2-4 and V is TRBV4-2; 11 bases line up with TRBD1. Sample: naive CD4+ T cells from PBMCs. Subset: CD45RA+ positively selected. The CDR3 spells CASSQGDRGAKNIQYF. DNA for the CDR3: TGTGCCAGCAGCCAAGGGGACAGGGGGGCCAAAAACATTCAGTACTTC.